The present entry profiles one T cell receptor beta chain with its context. Its antigen is undetermined. Repertoires were generated with immunoSEQ multiplex PCR, while TCRdb's copy carries only in-frame clones and drops some. The sample lists over 20,000 clones; 97% were seen once. This CDR3 is 15 amino acids long. Between the trimmed V and J ends, which lost 7 bases and 0 bases, there was a span of 14 bases. Germline assignment: CDR1 MNHEY and CDR2 SVGAGI. This record comes from a study of T cells in tuberculosis. Study conclusions and caveats: Active tuberculosis patients had shorter CDR3-alpha; the beta difference was nonsignificant.

The source material was PBMCs. This receptor was taken from a donor aged 5 to 30 with latent tuberculosis or without tuberculosis infection. This chain connects TRBV6-5 to TRBJ2-3; no reliable D call. CDR3 in amino acids: CASTPWRGSTDTQYF. The CDR3, as DNA: TGTGCCAGCACCCCTTGGCGCGGAAGCACAGATACGCAGTATTTT.